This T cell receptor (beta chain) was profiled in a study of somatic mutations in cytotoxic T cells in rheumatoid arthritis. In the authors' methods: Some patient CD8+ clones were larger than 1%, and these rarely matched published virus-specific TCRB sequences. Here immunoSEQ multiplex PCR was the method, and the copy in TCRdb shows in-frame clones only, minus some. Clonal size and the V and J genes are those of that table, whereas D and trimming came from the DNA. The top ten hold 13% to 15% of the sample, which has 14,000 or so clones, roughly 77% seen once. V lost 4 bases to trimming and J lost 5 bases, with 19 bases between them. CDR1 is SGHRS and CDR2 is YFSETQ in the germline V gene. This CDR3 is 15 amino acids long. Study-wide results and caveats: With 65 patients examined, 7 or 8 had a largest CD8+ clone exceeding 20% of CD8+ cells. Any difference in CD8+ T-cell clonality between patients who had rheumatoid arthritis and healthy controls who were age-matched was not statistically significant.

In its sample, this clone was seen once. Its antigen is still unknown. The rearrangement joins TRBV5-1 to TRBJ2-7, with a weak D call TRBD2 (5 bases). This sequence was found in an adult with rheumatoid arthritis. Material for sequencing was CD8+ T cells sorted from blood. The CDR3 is CASSPGEAEKDEQYF. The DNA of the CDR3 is TGCGCCAGCAGCCCCGGGGAAGCGGAGAAGGACGAGCAGTACTTC.